Listed below are T cell receptor beta chains from one sample, sequenced in a study of PD-L1 blockade in urothelial cancer. Some clones are missing from TCRdb's copy, which holds only in-frame ones; the method was immunoSEQ multiplex PCR. The table has under 25,000 clones, under 85% seen once. Sequencing was performed on PBMCs, taken around atezolizumab (anti-PD-L1) treatment. These receptors originate from a man aged 45-65 years with urothelial cancer. CDR3s include the opening cysteine and the closing phenylalanine or tryptophan. The D gene is left open where the match is weak. Where a row states a size, it is once, few, many or the class of an expanded clone; other rows omit it.

>-|-|TRBV19|TRBJ1-1
TGTGCCAGTAGCCGAGAGCTGCTTACCGAAGCTTTCTTT
CASSRELLTEAFF
>-|-|TRBV15|TRBJ2-7
TGTGCCACCAGCAGAGCTAGGAACTCCTACGAGCAGTACTTC
CATSRARNSYEQYF
>-|-|TRBV28|TRBJ1-2
TGTGCCAGCACCACCTTTAGGGAGTATGGCTACACCTTC
CASTTFREYGYTF
>TRBD1|-|TRBV5-1|TRBJ2-3
TGCGCCAGCAGCTTGGGGGCGCCTGGGACAGGGAGGACAGATACGCAGTATTTT
CASSLGAPGTGRTDTQYF
>-|-|TRBV6-5|TRBJ1-1
TGTGCCAGCAGTTACTCGAGGTTTGAAGCTTTCTTT
CASSYSRFEAFF
>TRBD2|-|TRBV9|TRBJ2-1
TGTGCCAGCAGCGTAGGCGGGAGGGCCAATGAGCAGTTCTTC
CASSVGGRANEQFF
>-|-|TRBV5-1|TRBJ2-7
TGCGCCAGCAGCCTCGTGTCCGCACGGGGGTCGGGAGAGCAGTACTTC
CASSLVSARGSGEQYF
>TRBD2|-|TRBV6-5|TRBJ2-7
TGTGCCAGCAGTTACAGCGGGACCTCCTACGAGCAGTACTTC
CASSYSGTSYEQYF
>-|few|TRBV18|TRBJ2-2
TGTGCCAGCTCACCTCTTCCCCTAGTCAACACCGGGGAGCTGTTTTTT
CASSPLPLVNTGELFF
>TRBD1|-|TRBV5-1|TRBJ2-1
TGCGCCAGCAGCTTGTGGCAGGGGGCTGTTGAGCAGTTCTTC
CASSLWQGAVEQFF
>-|-|TRBV5-1|TRBJ1-2
TGCGCCAGCAGCTTACAGACGGGAGAAGGCTACACCTTC
CASSLQTGEGYTF
>-|-|TRBV9|TRBJ1-3
TGTGCCAGCAGCGTAGACAGGGCGCCCGGAAACACCATATATTTT
CASSVDRAPGNTIYF
>-|-|TRBV2|TRBJ2-2
TGTGCCAGCAGTGAACTGGTAGCGAACACCGGGGAGCTGTTTTTT
CASSELVANTGELFF
>-|-|TRBV6-1|TRBJ2-7
TGTGCCAGCCGAACAGGTTCCTACGAGCAGTACTTC
CASRTGSYEQYF
>-|-|TRBV25-1|TRBJ1-1
TGTGCCAGCAGTGATGGGACATTTCCCCACTTT
CASSDGTFPHF
>-|once|TRBV6-1|TRBJ1-1
TGTGCCAGCACTGACTCGGGGGGCACTGAAGCTTTCTTT
CASTDSGGTEAFF
>-|-|TRBV9|TRBJ2-3
TGTGCCAGCAGCGTAAGTCGCGAGACAGATACGCAGTATTTT
CASSVSRETDTQYF
>-|-|TRBV6-5|TRBJ2-2
TGTGCCAGCAGTTATCCAGACACCGGGGAGCTGTTTTTT
CASSYPDTGELFF
>-|-|TRBV18|TRBJ2-5
TGTGCCAGCTCACCACTGCAGGGGATGGAGACCCAGTACTTC
CASSPLQGMETQYF
>-|-|TRBV30|TRBJ2-5
TGTGCCTGGAACCTAGGCGGGGGCCGGGAGACCCAGTACTTC
CAWNLGGGRETQYF
>TRBD1|-|TRBV7-9|TRBJ1-2
TGTGCCAGCAGCTCGTTCATAGAGGGACAGGGCTACTATGGCTACACCTTC
CASSSFIEGQGYYGYTF
>TRBD2|-|TRBV27|TRBJ2-3
TGTGCCAGCAGCGAGCGGGGTTGGAGCACAGATACGCAGTATTTT
CASSERGWSTDTQYF
>TRBD2|-|TRBV18|TRBJ2-2
TGTGCCAGCTCACCGCTTTTATCGAATAGCGGGGCCTCGCCCACCGGGGAGCTGTTTTTT
CASSPLLSNSGASPTGELFF
>TRBD1|-|TRBV5-1|TRBJ2-7
TGCGCCAGCAGCCCTATCGGACAGGGTGGCCACGAGCAGTACTTC
CASSPIGQGGHEQYF
>TRBD2|-|TRBV10-3|TRBJ2-5
TGTGCCATCAGTGAAGGGACTAGCGGGGTAGAAGAGACCCAGTACTTC
CAISEGTSGVEETQYF
>TRBD1|-|TRBV5-5|TRBJ1-2
TGTGCCAGCAGCTTGGCCGCAGGACAGGGGAGATTCGGCTACACCTTC
CASSLAAGQGRFGYTF
>TRBD1|-|TRBV5-1|TRBJ1-1
TGCGCCAGCAGGCTCAGGGGGCGAGGGACTGAAGCTTTCTTT
CASRLRGRGTEAFF
>-|-|TRBV6-5|TRBJ1-2
TGTGCCAGCACCTACGACAGAAGGGATGGCTACACCTTC
CASTYDRRDGYTF
>-|-|TRBV7-9|TRBJ1-2
TGTGCCAGCAGCTCGAACTATGGCTACACCTTC
CASSSNYGYTF
>-|-|TRBV9|TRBJ1-4
TGTGCCAGCAGCGCCTTTGAGGGACTACCAAATGAAAAACTGTTTTTT
CASSAFEGLPNEKLFF
>TRBD1|-|TRBV19|TRBJ1-1
TGTGCCAGTAGTATAGATACCGGGACAGGGGAGGGAGCTTTCTTT
CASSIDTGTGEGAFF
>TRBD1|-|TRBV16|TRBJ1-2
TGTGCCAGCAGCCAAGCAGGGGGATATGGCTACACCTTC
CASSQAGGYGYTF
>-|once|TRBV19|TRBJ1-6
TGTGCCAGTAATCTCCTTGGTGCGGGTTCACCCCTCCACTTT
CASNLLGAGSPLHF
>-|once|TRBV19|TRBJ1-5
TGTGCCAGTAGGAAACAGGTAAATCAGCCCCAGCATTTT
CASRKQVNQPQHF
>TRBD1|-|TRBV11-2|TRBJ1-3
TGTGCCAGCAGCTCGGCACAGGGGGCTGTTGGAAACACCATATATTTT
CASSSAQGAVGNTIYF
>-|-|TRBV5-1|TRBJ2-3
TGCGCCAGCAGCGCTCGGGCAGATACGCAGTATTTT
CASSARADTQYF
>-|once|TRBV6-5|TRBJ1-1
TGTGCCAGCAGGCGTACTGCAGGGAAAGAAGCTTTCTTT
CASRRTAGKEAFF
>-|-|TRBV6-1|TRBJ1-1
TGTGCCAGCAGTGCCCGGGGGGGAACCACTGAAGCTTTCTTT
CASSARGGTTEAFF
>-|-|TRBV27|TRBJ1-1
TGTGCCAGCAGTTTATTAGTGGGCAGCTACAGGGTCACTGAAGCTTTCTTT
CASSLLVGSYRVTEAFF
>-|-|TRBV28|TRBJ1-2
TGTGCCAGCAGTTCAAGGGAGTGGTGGGGCTACACCTTC
CASSSREWWGYTF
>-|-|TRBV6-6|TRBJ1-1
TGTGCCAGCAGTTACTCGGACAGCAAAGCTTTCTTT
CASSYSDSKAFF
>TRBD2|-|TRBV15|TRBJ2-1
TGTGCCACCAGCAGAGTAAGTAGAAGACTAGCGGGAGTAAATGAGCAGTTCTTC
CATSRVSRRLAGVNEQFF
>TRBD1|-|TRBV27|TRBJ1-6
TGTGCCAGCAGTCTAGAGCTGGGACAGGGAAATTCACCCCTCCACTTT
CASSLELGQGNSPLHF
>-|once|TRBV5-6|TRBJ2-5
TGTGCCAGCAGCCGGGACACCCAAGAGACCCAGTACTTC
CASSRDTQETQYF
>TRBD1|few|TRBV10-3|TRBJ2-3
TGTGCCATCAGCGGACAGGGGACAGATACGCAGTATTTT
CAISGQGTDTQYF
>-|few|TRBV5-8|TRBJ2-1
TGTGCCAGCAGCTTGGGACAGTCAGCCTACAATGAGCAGTTCTTC
CASSLGQSAYNEQFF
>TRBD2|-|TRBV12-5|TRBJ2-1
TGTGCTAGTGAGAGCGAGACTAGCGGGGACCGCAATGAGCAGTTCTTC
CASESETSGDRNEQFF
>-|-|TRBV11-2|TRBJ2-2
TGTGCCAGCACCCCAGAGGCGATTCCGACCGGGGAGCTGTTTTTT
CASTPEAIPTGELFF
>-|-|TRBV7-2|TRBJ1-4
TGTGCCAGCAGCCCCGGCGGGGGGAATGAAAAACTGTTTTTT
CASSPGGGNEKLFF
>TRBD2|-|TRBV5-1|TRBJ2-5
TGCGCCAGCAGCTTGGTCGGTAGCGGGGCCCAAGAGACCCAGTACTTC
CASSLVGSGAQETQYF
>-|-|TRBV5-1|TRBJ2-5
TGCGCCAGCAGTCCGCCCGGACGGGAGTCTGGAGAGACCCAGTACTTC
CASSPPGRESGETQYF
>-|-|TRBV28|TRBJ1-2
TGTGCCAGCAGTTTAAAAGGGGGAAGAGGCTACACCTTC
CASSLKGGRGYTF
>-|-|TRBV5-1|TRBJ2-7
TGCGCCAGCAGCTTAGAGGCTGGCTACGAGCAGTACTTC
CASSLEAGYEQYF
>-|few|TRBV2|TRBJ2-5
TGTGCCAGCACCTCCCGCGTGGGGCGAGAGACCCAGTACTTC
CASTSRVGRETQYF
>-|-|TRBV2|TRBJ2-1
TGTGCCAGCAGTGATAGCGATGAGCAGTTCTTC
CASSDSDEQFF
>-|-|TRBV19|TRBJ1-6
TGTGCCAGTAGGCAGGGCAGGGATAATTCACCCCTCCACTTT
CASRQGRDNSPLHF
>-|-|TRBV5-1|TRBJ2-1
TGCGCCAGCAGCTTGGTGTCTAGCAGGAACAATGAGCAGTTCTTC
CASSLVSSRNNEQFF
>TRBD1|-|TRBV18|TRBJ1-5
TGTGCCAGCTCACGGGGACAGGGCAGCAATCAGCCCCAGCATTTT
CASSRGQGSNQPQHF
>TRBD1|-|TRBV6-4|TRBJ1-2
TGTGCCAGCAGTGACGGGACAGGGGGCTATGGCTACACCTTC
CASSDGTGGYGYTF